The 25 T cell receptor beta chains given below trace back to one sample, sequenced in a study of beta chain features in type 1 diabetes. Overall study findings and caveats: TCRB CDR3s were moderately but significantly shorter in Type 1 diabetes patients in all four CD4+ subsets.

All of the isolated RNA was reverse transcribed, so expressed TCRB transcripts were sequenced. Repertoires were generated with immunoSEQ multiplex PCR, while TCRdb's copy carries only in-frame clones and drops some. This sample has some 700,000 clones, with about an eighth found just once. These receptors lack a known antigen. The sample taken for sequencing was naive CD4+ T cells from blood. The receptors stem from a man aged 18 to 29 with type 1 diabetes.

This chain joins TRBV18 and TRBJ2-3; D gene ambiguous. Germline V gene data show CDR1 as KGHSH and CDR2 as LQKENI. The CDR3 consists of 18 residues. The V end lost 0 bases, the J end lost 0 bases, and 16 bases lay between the germline ends. In DNA form, the CDR3 reads TGTGCCAGCTCACCACCGAAAGGTTGGGCGAAAAGCACAGATACGCAGTATTTT. Translated, it gives CASSPPKGWAKSTDTQYF.

The CDR3 nucleotides are TGTGCCAGCAGTCGTATAGCCCCCGGGGACTCCGCCAAGAACTATGGCTACACCTTC. Translating it yields CASSRIAPGDSAKNYGYTF. The chain links TRBV27 to TRBJ1-2; D is possibly TRBD1 (5 bases). The V and J ends lost 5 bases and 2 bases respectively, with 27 bases between them. The CDR3 is 19 amino acids. The V gene's germline CDR1 is MNHEY and CDR2 SMNVEV (reference sequence).

CDR3 in DNA: TGTGCCAGCAGCAAAGGACCAGAGCCGCGGGGCGAGCAGTACTTC. Its protein product is CASSKGPEPRGEQYF. This chain joins TRBV7-9 and TRBJ2-7; possibly TRBD2 for D (6 bases). Germline CDR1 SEHNR, CDR2 FQNEAQ (reference sequence). There are 15 residues in the CDR3. V was shortened by 5 bases and J by 6 bases, with 20 bases between the two germline ends.

This clone was seen a few times. The chain recombines TRBV19 with TRBJ1-1, with unresolved D. V was clipped by 5 bases and J by 0 bases, with 13 bases between them. The CDR3 totals 15 residues. Germline CDR1 and CDR2: LNHDA and SQIVND (reference sequence). The DNA for the CDR3 is TGTGCCAGTAGTGATCGGACGACCATGAACACTGAAGCTTTCTTT. This codes for CASSDRTTMNTEAFF. The full variable domain, its missing parts supplied by reference TRBV19 and TRBJ1-1, is DGGITQSPKYLFRKEGQNVTLSCEQNLNHDAMYWYRQDPGQGLRLIYYSQIVNDFQKGDIAEGYSVSREKKESFPLTVTSAQKNPTAFYLCASSDRTTMNTEAFFGQGTRLTVV.

A few counts support this clone. V is TRBV18 and J is TRBJ1-1; D not resolved. Germline CDR1 is KGHSH and CDR2 is LQKENI. The CDR3 has 15 amino acids. V was cut by 6 bases and J by 3 bases, with 17 bases left in between. DNA of the CDR3: TGTGCCAGCTCCCCCTTGGGGTCCCAGGACACTGAAGCTTTCTTT. Translation gives CASSPLGSQDTEAFF.

The rearrangement uses TRBV28 and TRBJ2-3; D gene ambiguous. V lost 3 bases and J lost 0, with 7 bases in between. CDR3 length: 14 residues. Germline loops: CDR1 MDHEN, CDR2 SYDVKM. The DNA for the CDR3 is TGTGCCAGCAGTTTTTCAGGTAGCACAGATACGCAGTATTTT. This encodes CASSFSGSTDTQYF.

This clone has just a few counts. The V and J genes are TRBV25-1 and TRBJ2-1, with D possibly being TRBD2 (6 bases). The germline V gene has CDR1 MGHDK and CDR2 SYGVNS. V lost 3 bases, J lost 10 bases, and 19 bases lay in between. This CDR3 has 15 residues. The CDR3 nucleotides are TGTGCCAGCAGTGAGGGAGGATGGGACTTAGACGAGCAGTTCTTC. Translated, it gives CASSEGGWDLDEQFF.

In this sample, this clone turned up a few times. The CDR3 loop reads CASSRAEQETQYF. The CDR3 region has the DNA TGTGCCAGTAGTAGGGCGGAGCAAGAGACCCAGTACTTC. J is TRBJ2-5 and V is TRBV30; D uncertain. Germline V CDR1 and CDR2: GTSNPN, SVGIG (reference sequence). Trimming removed 8 bases at V and 2 bases at J, with 15 bases between. This CDR3 has 13 amino acids.

The chain has TRBV23-1 and TRBJ1-5, with TRBD1 matching over 7 bases. TRBV23-1 is designated an ORF whose function remains uncertain. CDR3 length: 18 amino acids. V dropped 3 bases and J dropped 0; count of bases not matched to a gene: 11. CDR3: CASSQSGGAIYSNQPQHF. The CDR3 DNA sequence: TGCGCCAGCAGTCAGTCAGGGGGAGCGATATATAGCAATCAGCCCCAGCATTTT.

The chain couples TRBV12-5 to TRBJ1-5; D unclear. The CDR3 consists of 11 residues. Trimming pared 1 base from V and 5 bases from J, leaving 0 bases between. CDR1 is LGHNT, CDR2 FRNRAP, per germline. DNA for the CDR3: TGTGCTAGTGGTTTGGATCAGCCCCAGCATTTT. Encoded protein: CASGLDQPQHF.

V and J are TRBV6-1 and TRBJ2-5; D possibly corresponds to TRBD2 (6 bases). This CDR3 comprises 15 residues. Germline CDR1 MNHNS, CDR2 SASEGT. V shed 6 bases and J shed 1 base, with 15 bases lying between them. CDR3 nucleotide sequence: TGTGCCAGCAGGGCCCTCGGGGGAATCCAAGAGACCCAGTACTTC. This codes for CASRALGGIQETQYF.

In this sample, this clone turned up a few times. Other DNA sequences within the sample encode an identical CDR3. The CDR3 DNA reads as TGCGCCAGCAGCTTGGCCGGACAGGGTAGAGATACGCAGTATTTT. Its translation: CASSLAGQGRDTQYF. The chain couples TRBV5-1 to TRBJ2-3, with TRBD1 matching 8 bases. This CDR3 is built from 15 residues. Per the germline V gene, CDR1 is SGHRS and CDR2 is YFSETQ. Losses at the gene ends were 0 bases for V and 5 bases for J; bases not matched to a gene: 5.

This clone turned up a few times. The chain recombines TRBV7-2 with TRBJ1-4; D call uncertain. There are 14 residues in the CDR3. CDR1 is SGHTA, CDR2 FQGNSA, per germline. Trimming pared 2 bases from V and 5 bases from J, leaving 9 bases between. The CDR3 nucleotides read TGTGCCAGCAGCTTATCTGGCACCAATGAAAAACTGTTTTTT. Protein sequence: CASSLSGTNEKLFF. Supplemented by reference TRBV7-2 and TRBJ1-4, the full variable domain reads GAGVSQSPSNKVTEKGKDVELRCDPISGHTALYWYRQSLGQGLEFLIYFQGNSAPDKSGLPSDRFSAERTGGSVSTLTIQRTQQEDSAVYLCASSLSGTNEKLFFGSGTQLSVL.

The V call is TRBV10-3, the J call TRBJ1-6, with TRBD1 identical over 7 bases. Germline V gene data show CDR1 as ENHRY and CDR2 as SYGVKD. Trimming took 3 bases from V and 5 from J; bases not matched to a gene: 7. This CDR3 is built from 16 residues. The CDR3 region has the DNA TGTGCCATCAGTGAAGGAGACAGGGCAAATAATTCACCCCTCCACTTT. Protein product: CAISEGDRANNSPLHF.

V usage is TRBV27 and J usage is TRBJ2-1, with 7 bases lining up with TRBD2. V lost 5 bases to trimming and J lost 6 bases; unmatched junction nucleotides: 10. The CDR3 is 15 amino acids. Germline V CDR1 and CDR2: MNHEY, SMNVEV (reference sequence). The CDR3: CASSTPGLSVNEQFF. The CDR3 region has the DNA TGTGCCAGCAGTACACCGGGACTATCCGTCAATGAGCAGTTCTTC.

This clone came up a few times. Other DNA sequences of this sample code for an identical CDR3. The gene calls are TRBV9 and TRBJ2-3; 9 bases line up with TRBD1. Germline loops: CDR1 SGDLS, CDR2 YYNGEE. There are 15 residues in the CDR3. V lost 3 bases, J lost 3 bases, and 5 bases stayed unmatched. In DNA form, the CDR3 reads TGTGCCAGCAGCGGGGGACAGGGTGGGACAGATACGCAGTATTTT. It specifies CASSGGQGGTDTQYF. The full variable domain, in which reference TRBV9 and TRBJ2-3 provide the parts outside the CDR3, is DSGVTQTPKHLITATGQRVTLRCSPRSGDLSVYWYQQSLDQGLQFLIQYYNGEERAKGNILERFSAQQFPDLHSELNLSSLELGDSALYFCASSGGQGGTDTQYFGPGTRLTVL.

This clone was found a few times. CDR3 sequence: CATSRARESQETQYF. CDR3 nucleotides: TGTGCCACCAGCAGAGCGAGGGAATCCCAAGAGACCCAGTACTTC. V and J are TRBV15 and TRBJ2-5, with D possibly TRBD2 on 5 matching bases. The CDR3 loop spans 15 amino acids. V was trimmed by 1 base and J by 1 base, leaving 10 bases between them. The germline gives CDR1 LNHNV, CDR2 YYDKDF (reference sequence).

This clone has only a few counts. The V call is TRBV4-1, the J call TRBJ2-1; 9 nucleotides line up with TRBD1. V lost 0 bases to trimming and J lost 4 bases; unmatched junction nucleotides: 7. This CDR3 is built from 17 residues. CDR1 MGHRA and CDR2 YSYEKL come from the germline V gene. CDR3 amino acids: CASSQDPQGAFYNEQFF. CDR3 sequence (DNA): TGCGCCAGCAGCCAAGATCCACAGGGGGCCTTTTACAATGAGCAGTTCTTC.

The sample holds a few counts of this clone. The chain links TRBV7-8 to TRBJ1-6; the D gene is possibly TRBD1 (6 bases). Germline values: CDR1 SGHVS, CDR2 FQNEAQ. V was pared by 1 base and J by 7 bases, with 8 bases between. This CDR3 is 14 amino acids long. CDR3 residues: CASSLDRVNSPLHF. Here the CDR3 DNA reads TGTGCCAGCAGCTTAGACAGGGTCAATTCACCCCTCCACTTT.

Worth noting for this clone: At the DNA level, this CDR3 is encoded by other sequences in the same sample as well. The rearrangement links TRBV5-1 to TRBJ2-1; D perhaps matches TRBD2 (6 bases). Trimming stripped 4 bases from V and 0 bases from J, with 8 bases between. This CDR3 has 14 amino acids. Germline V gene lookup returns CDR1 SGHRS and CDR2 YFSETQ. CDR3 bases: TGCGCCAGCAGCCCCGGGGGCTCCTACAATGAGCAGTTCTTC. Protein product: CASSPGGSYNEQFF.

This clone was found a few times. The rearrangement joins TRBV30 to TRBJ2-3; D not certain. CDR1 and CDR2 (germline): GTSNPN, SVGIG (reference sequence). This CDR3 contains 11 residues. V lost 0 bases and J lost 7, with 5 bases in between. The CDR3 region is CAWSVPHTQYF. CDR3 nucleotide sequence: TGTGCCTGGAGTGTACCACATACGCAGTATTTT.

The rearrangement uses TRBV6-5 and TRBJ2-5; a possible D gene is TRBD2 (6 bases). Deletions cut 7 bases from V and 5 bases from J, with 17 bases between. CDR1 is MNHEY, CDR2 SVGAGI, per germline. The CDR3 totals 14 residues. CDR3 DNA sequence: TGTGCCAGCATACGGGACTCGCGAGCCGAGACCCAGTACTTC. It translates to CASIRDSRAETQYF.

This chain joins TRBV7-9 and TRBJ1-4, with 8 bases matching TRBD1. This CDR3 contains 16 residues. The germline V gene has CDR1 SEHNR and CDR2 FQNEAQ (reference sequence). The ends lost 4 bases at V and 0 bases at J; junction bases unmatched: 4. The CDR3 is CASSSGQVATNEKLFF. The CDR3 nucleotides read TGTGCCAGCAGCTCGGGACAGGTTGCAACTAATGAAAAACTGTTTTTT.

The chain has TRBV18 and TRBJ2-3; 7 nucleotides match TRBD1. This CDR3 is built from 16 residues. The junction had 6 bases not matched to a gene; V was cut back by 2 bases and J by 1 base. Germline CDR1 reads KGHSH; CDR2 reads LQKENI. CDR3 in amino acids: CASSPSTGVGTDTQYF. The CDR3 nucleotides are TGTGCCAGCTCACCATCTACAGGGGTCGGCACAGATACGCAGTATTTT.

The sample holds a few counts of this clone. The chain carries TRBV28 and TRBJ2-5, with D perhaps TRBD1 (6 bases). Germline CDR1 MDHEN, CDR2 SYDVKM. The CDR3 is 15 amino acids. V shed 6 bases and J shed 5 bases, with 19 bases lying between them. Here the CDR3 DNA reads TGTGCCAGCAGCAACCAGGGGTTGCGGGCTGAGACCCAGTACTTC. Its translation is CASSNQGLRAETQYF.